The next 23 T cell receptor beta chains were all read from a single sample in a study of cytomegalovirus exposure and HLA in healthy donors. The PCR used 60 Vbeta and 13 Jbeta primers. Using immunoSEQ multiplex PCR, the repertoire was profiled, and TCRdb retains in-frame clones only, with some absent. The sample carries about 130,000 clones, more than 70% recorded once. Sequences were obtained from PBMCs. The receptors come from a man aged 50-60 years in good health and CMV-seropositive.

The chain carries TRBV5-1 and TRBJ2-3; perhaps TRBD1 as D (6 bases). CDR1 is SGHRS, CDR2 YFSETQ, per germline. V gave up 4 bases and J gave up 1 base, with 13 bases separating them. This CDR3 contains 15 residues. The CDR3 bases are TGCGCCAGCAGCCCGGACAGTACAGGCACAGATACGCAGTATTTT. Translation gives CASSPDSTGTDTQYF.

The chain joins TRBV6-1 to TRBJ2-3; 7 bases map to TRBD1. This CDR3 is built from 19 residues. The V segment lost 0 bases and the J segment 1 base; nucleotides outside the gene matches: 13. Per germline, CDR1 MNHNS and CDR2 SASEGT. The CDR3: CASSEAAFGWTGGTDTQYF. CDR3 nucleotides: TGTGCCAGCAGTGAAGCCGCATTCGGATGGACAGGCGGCACAGATACGCAGTATTTT.

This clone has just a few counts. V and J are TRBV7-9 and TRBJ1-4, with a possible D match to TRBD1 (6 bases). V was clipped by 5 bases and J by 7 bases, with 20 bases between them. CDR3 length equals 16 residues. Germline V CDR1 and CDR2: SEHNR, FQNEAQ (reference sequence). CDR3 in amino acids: CASSTQQGRVSEKLFF. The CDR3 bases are TGTGCCAGCAGCACGCAACAGGGCCGGGTTAGTGAAAAACTGTTTTTT.

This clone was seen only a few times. Here the CDR3 reads CASSLRGLYGYTF. The CDR3 coding sequence is TGCGCCAGCAGCTTGAGGGGGCTCTATGGCTACACCTTC. This chain links TRBV5-1 with TRBJ1-2, with 7 bases matching TRBD1. The CDR3 consists of 13 residues. Germline lookup yields CDR1 SGHRS and CDR2 YFSETQ. Trimming took 1 base from V and 4 from J; bases not matched to a gene: 1.

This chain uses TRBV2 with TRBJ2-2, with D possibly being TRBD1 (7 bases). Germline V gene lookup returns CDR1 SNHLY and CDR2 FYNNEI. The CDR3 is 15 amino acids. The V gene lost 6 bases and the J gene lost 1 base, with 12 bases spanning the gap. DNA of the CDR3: TGTGCCAGCAGGCGGGACAGCCTGAACACCGGGGAGCTGTTTTTT. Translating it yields CASRRDSLNTGELFF.

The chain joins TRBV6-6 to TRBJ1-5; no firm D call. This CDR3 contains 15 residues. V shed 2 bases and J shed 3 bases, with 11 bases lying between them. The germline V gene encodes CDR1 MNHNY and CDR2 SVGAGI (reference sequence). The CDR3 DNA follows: TGTGCCAGCAGTTACCAATCAGGTACCAATCAGCCCCAGCATTTT. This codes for CASSYQSGTNQPQHF.

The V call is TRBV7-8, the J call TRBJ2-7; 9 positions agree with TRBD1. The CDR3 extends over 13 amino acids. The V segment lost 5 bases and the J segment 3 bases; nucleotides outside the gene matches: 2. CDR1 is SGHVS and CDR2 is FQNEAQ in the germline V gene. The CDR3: CASSGGQGYEQYF. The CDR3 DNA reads TGTGCCAGCAGCGGGGGACAGGGCTACGAGCAGTACTTC.

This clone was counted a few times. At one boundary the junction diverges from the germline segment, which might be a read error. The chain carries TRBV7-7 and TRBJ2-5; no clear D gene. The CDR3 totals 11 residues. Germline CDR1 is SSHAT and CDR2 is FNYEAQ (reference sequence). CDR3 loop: CASSSGETQYF. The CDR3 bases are TGTGCTAGCAGCTCCGGGGAGACCCAGTACTTC.

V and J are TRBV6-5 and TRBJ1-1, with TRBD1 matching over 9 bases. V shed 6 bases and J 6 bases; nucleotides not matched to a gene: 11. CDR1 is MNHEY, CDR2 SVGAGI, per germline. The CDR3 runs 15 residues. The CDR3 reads CASRKPGQGAAEAFF. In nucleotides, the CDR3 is TGTGCCAGCAGAAAACCGGGACAGGGTGCGGCTGAAGCTTTCTTT.

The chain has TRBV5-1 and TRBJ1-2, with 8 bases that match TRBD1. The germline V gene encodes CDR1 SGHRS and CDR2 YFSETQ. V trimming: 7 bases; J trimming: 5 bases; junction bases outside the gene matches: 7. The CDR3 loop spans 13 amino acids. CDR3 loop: CASGQGARYGYTF. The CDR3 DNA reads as TGCGCCAGCGGGCAGGGGGCACGATATGGCTACACCTTC.

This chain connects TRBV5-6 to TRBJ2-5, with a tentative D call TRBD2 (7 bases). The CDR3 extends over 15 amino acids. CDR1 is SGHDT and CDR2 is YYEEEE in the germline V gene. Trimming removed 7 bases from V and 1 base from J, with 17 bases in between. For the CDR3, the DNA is TGTGCCAGCGTTTTAAGGGGGGGCGTCCAAGAGACCCAGTACTTC. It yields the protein CASVLRGGVQETQYF. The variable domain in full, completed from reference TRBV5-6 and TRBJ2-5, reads DAGVTQSPTHLIKTRGQQVTLRCSPKSGHDTVSWYQQALGQGPQFIFQYYEEEERQRGNFPDRFSGHQFPNYSSELNVNALLLGDSALYLCASVLRGGVQETQYFGPGTRLLVL.

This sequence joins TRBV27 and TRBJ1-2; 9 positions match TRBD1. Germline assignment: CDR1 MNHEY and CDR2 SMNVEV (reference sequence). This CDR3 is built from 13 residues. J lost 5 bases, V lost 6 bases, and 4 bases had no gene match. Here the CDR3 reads CASSGQGLYGYTF. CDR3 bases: TGTGCCAGCAGCGGACAGGGGCTTTATGGCTACACCTTC.

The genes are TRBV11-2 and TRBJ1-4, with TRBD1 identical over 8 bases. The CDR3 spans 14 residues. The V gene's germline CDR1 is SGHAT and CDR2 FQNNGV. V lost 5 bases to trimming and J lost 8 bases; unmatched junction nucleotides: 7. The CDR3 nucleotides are TGTGCCAGCAGCCATCAGGACAGGGCCGAAAAACTGTTTTTT. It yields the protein CASSHQDRAEKLFF.

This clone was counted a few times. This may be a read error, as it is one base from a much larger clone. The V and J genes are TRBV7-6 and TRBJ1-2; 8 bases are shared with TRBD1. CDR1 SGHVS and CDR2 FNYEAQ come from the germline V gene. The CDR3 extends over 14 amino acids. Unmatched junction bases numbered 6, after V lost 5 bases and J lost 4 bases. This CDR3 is CASSPDRVAYGYTF. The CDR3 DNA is TGTGCCAGCAGCCCGGACAGGGTTGCCTATGGCTACACCTTC.

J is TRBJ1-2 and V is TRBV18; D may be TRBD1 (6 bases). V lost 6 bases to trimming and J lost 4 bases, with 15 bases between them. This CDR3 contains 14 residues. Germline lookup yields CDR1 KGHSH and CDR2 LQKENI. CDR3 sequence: CASSPYRDTYGYTF. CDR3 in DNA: TGTGCCAGCTCGCCGTACCGGGACACCTATGGCTACACCTTC. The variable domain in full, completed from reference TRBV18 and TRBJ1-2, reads NAGVMQNPRHLVRRRGQEARLRCSPMKGHSHVYWYRQLPEEGLKFMVYLQKENIIDESGMPKERFSAEFPKEGPSILRIQQVVRGDSAAYFCASSPYRDTYGYTFGSGTRLTVV.

The CDR3 DNA sequence: TGTGCCAGCAGCCCCCGGGAGACCGGGGAGCTGTTTTTT. It is translated as CASSPRETGELFF. The V gene is TRBV7-9, the J gene TRBJ2-2, with D maybe TRBD2 (6 bases). The germline V and J ends were trimmed by 5 bases and 5 bases, with 9 bases remaining between them. The CDR3 loop spans 13 amino acids. CDR1 is SEHNR and CDR2 is FQNEAQ in the germline V gene (reference sequence).

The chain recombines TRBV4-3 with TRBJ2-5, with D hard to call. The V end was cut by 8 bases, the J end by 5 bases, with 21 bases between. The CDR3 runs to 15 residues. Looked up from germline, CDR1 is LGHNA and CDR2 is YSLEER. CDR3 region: CASSTGEELGETQYF. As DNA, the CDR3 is TGCGCCAGCTCTACCGGAGAGGAACTTGGGGAGACCCAGTACTTC.

The CDR3 reads CASSHDRGLGWQFF. In DNA form, the CDR3 reads TGTGCCAGTAGTCATGACAGGGGGCTTGGGTGGCAGTTCTTC. The rearrangement uses TRBV19 and TRBJ2-1; 10 bases align to TRBD1. This CDR3 has 14 residues. V was clipped by 5 bases and J by 12 bases; unmatched bases: 10. From germline, CDR1 is LNHDA and CDR2 SQIVND (reference sequence).

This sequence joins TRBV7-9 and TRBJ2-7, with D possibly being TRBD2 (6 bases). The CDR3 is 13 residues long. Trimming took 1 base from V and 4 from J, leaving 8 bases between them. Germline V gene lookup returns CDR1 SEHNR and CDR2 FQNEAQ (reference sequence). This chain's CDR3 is CASSLGREYEQYF. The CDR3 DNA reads TGTGCCAGCAGCTTAGGACGGGAGTACGAGCAGTACTTC.

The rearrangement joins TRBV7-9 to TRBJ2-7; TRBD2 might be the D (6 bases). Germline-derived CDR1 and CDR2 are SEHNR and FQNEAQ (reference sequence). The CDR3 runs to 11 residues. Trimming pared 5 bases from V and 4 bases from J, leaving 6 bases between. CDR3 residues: CASSRGYEQYF. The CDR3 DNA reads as TGTGCCAGCAGCCGGGGGTACGAGCAGTACTTC.

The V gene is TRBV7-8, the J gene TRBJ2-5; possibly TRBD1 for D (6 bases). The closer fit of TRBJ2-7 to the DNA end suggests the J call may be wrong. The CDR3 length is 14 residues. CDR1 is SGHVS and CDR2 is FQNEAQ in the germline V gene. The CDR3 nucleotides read TGTGCCAGCAGCTTCCCCGGGACAACGACCGAGCAGTACTTC. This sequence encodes CASSFPGTTTEQYF.

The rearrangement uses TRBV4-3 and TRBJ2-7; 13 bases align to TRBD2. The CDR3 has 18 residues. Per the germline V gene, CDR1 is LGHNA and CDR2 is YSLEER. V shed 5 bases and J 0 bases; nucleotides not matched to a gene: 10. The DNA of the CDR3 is TGCGCCAGCAGCTTTCGATACGGGACTAGCGGGACCTCCTACGAGCAGTACTTC. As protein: CASSFRYGTSGTSYEQYF.

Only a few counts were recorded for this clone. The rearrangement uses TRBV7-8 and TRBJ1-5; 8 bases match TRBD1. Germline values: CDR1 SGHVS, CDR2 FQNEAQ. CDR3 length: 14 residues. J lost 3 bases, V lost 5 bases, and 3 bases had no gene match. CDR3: CASSMGQANQPQHF. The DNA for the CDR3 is TGTGCCAGCAGCATGGGACAGGCCAATCAGCCCCAGCATTTT.